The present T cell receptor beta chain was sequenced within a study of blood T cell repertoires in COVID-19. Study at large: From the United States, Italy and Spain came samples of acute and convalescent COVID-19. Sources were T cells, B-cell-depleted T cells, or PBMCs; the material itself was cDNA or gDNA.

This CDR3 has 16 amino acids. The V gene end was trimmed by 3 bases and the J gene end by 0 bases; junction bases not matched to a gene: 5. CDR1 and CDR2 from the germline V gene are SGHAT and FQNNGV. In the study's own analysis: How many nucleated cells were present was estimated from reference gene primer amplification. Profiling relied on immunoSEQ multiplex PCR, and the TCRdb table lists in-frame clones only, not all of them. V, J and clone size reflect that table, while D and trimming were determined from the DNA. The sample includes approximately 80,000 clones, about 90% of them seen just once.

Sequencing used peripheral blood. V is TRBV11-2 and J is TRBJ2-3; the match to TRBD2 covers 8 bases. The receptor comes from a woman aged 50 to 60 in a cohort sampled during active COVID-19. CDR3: CASSFRTSGSTDTQYF. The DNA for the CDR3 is TGTGCCAGCAGCTTCAGAACTAGCGGTAGCACAGATACGCAGTATTTT. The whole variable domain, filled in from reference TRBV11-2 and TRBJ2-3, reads EAGVAQSPRYKIIEKRQSVAFWCNPISGHATLYWYQQILGQGPKLLIQFQNNGVVDDSQLPKDRFSAERLKGVDSTLKIQPAKLEDSAVYLCASSFRTSGSTDTQYFGPGTRLTVL.